Only a few counts were recorded for the clone carrying this T cell receptor (beta chain). Trimming removed 4 bases from V and 5 bases from J; junction bases left unmatched: 6. Germline V gene lookup returns CDR1 SGDLS and CDR2 YYNGEE. CDR3 length equals 14 residues. This entry is derived from a study of blood T cell repertoires in COVID-19. Study processing details: Counts of nucleated cells, estimated from reference gene primer amplification, were obtained. Sequenced by immunoSEQ multiplex PCR; TCRdb stores in-frame clones only, minus some. Clone size and V and J calls were adopted from that table, with D and trimming inferred from the DNA. The sample consists of fewer than 250,000 clones, just over 90% of them appearing once.

Material for sequencing was peripheral blood. This chain uses TRBV9 with TRBJ2-5, with 9 bases lining up with TRBD1. This receptor was obtained from a man aged 30 to 45 with acute or convalescent COVID-19. CDR3 DNA sequence: TGTGCCAGCAGCCCTACAGGGGGCTCGGAGACCCAGTACTTC. Translation: CASSPTGGSETQYF.